The 20 T cell receptor beta chains below were found in one sample sequenced in a study of blood T cell repertoires in COVID-19. The method was immunoSEQ multiplex PCR; TCRdb's version includes in-frame clones alone and lacks a portion of them. The data hold about 200,000 clones, with just under 85% observed a single time. The specimen was peripheral blood. Receptors originate from a man aged 55 to 69 with COVID-19, enrolled during active disease.

The V call is TRBV5-4, the J call TRBJ1-4; D gene unclear. Germline assignment: CDR1 SGHNT and CDR2 YYREEE (reference sequence). Trimming removed 0 bases from V and 1 base from J, with 4 bases in between. The CDR3 has 14 residues. Here the CDR3 reads CASSLAGTNEKLFF. The CDR3 DNA reads TGTGCCAGCAGCTTGGCCGGAACTAATGAAAAACTGTTTTTT.

The chain has TRBV19 and TRBJ2-1; 11 bases match TRBD2. Germline trimming cut 5 bases from V and 10 bases from J; bases unmatched to any gene: 10. From germline, CDR1 is LNHDA and CDR2 SQIVND (reference sequence). The CDR3 sequence is 15 residues long. The CDR3 nucleotides are TGTGCCAGTAGTCACCGTCTAGCGGGAGGACGCGAGCAGTTCTTC. It yields the protein CASSHRLAGGREQFF.

The chain carries TRBV14 and TRBJ2-4; D unresolved. The V end lost 2 bases, the J end lost 0 bases, and 2 bases lay between the germline ends. CDR3 length: 13 amino acids. Germline CDR1 is SGHDN and CDR2 is FVKESK. CDR3 amino acids: CASSQLAKNIQYF. CDR3 bases: TGTGCCAGCAGCCAACTAGCCAAAAACATTCAGTACTTC.

This chain links TRBV4-1 with TRBJ2-4, with D perhaps matching TRBD2 (5 bases). V was pared by 4 bases and J by 6 bases, with 19 bases between. The V gene's germline CDR1 is MGHRA and CDR2 YSYEKL. The CDR3 runs to 16 residues. This CDR3 is CASSPENGRGTNIQYF. For the CDR3, the DNA is TGCGCCAGCAGCCCAGAAAACGGTCGGGGAACAAACATTCAGTACTTC.

This rearrangement joins TRBV18 to TRBJ2-7, with a tentative D call TRBD1 (5 bases). Germline V gene lookup returns CDR1 KGHSH and CDR2 LQKENI. V was trimmed by 0 bases and J by 6 bases, leaving 15 bases between them. This CDR3 is built from 15 residues. Written as DNA, the CDR3 is TGTGCCAGCTCACCACCGGGTAGCAGGGATGGCGAGCAGTACTTC. Protein sequence: CASSPPGSRDGEQYF.

The chain links TRBV4-1 to TRBJ2-3, with a weak D call TRBD2 (6 bases). The V gene lost 0 bases and the J gene lost 3 bases, with 16 bases spanning the gap. This CDR3 has 17 residues. Germline V CDR1 and CDR2: MGHRA, YSYEKL. CDR3 DNA sequence: TGCGCCAGCAGCCAAGATTGGACGGGAGTACGGACAGATACGCAGTATTTT. Protein sequence: CASSQDWTGVRTDTQYF.

Comments on this clone: An end of the junction does not agree with germline; a read error may underlie this. The chain carries TRBV7-2 and TRBJ1-1; D ambiguous. There are 14 residues in the CDR3. From germline, CDR1 is SGHTA and CDR2 FQGNSA. The CDR3 spells CASSLLFQNNEAFF. The CDR3 bases are TGTGCCAGCAGCTTACTGTTCCAGAACAATGAAGCTTTCTTT.

Note on this clone: This sample also contains other DNA sequences that code for the same CDR3. The chain couples TRBV5-6 to TRBJ2-7; D call uncertain. The CDR3 consists of 13 residues. The V and J ends lost 2 bases and 2 bases respectively, with 8 bases between them. Looked up from germline, CDR1 is SGHDT and CDR2 is YYEEEE. CDR3 coding DNA: TGTGCCAGCAGCTTAAGCGTAACCTACGAGCAGTACTTC. This gives the protein CASSLSVTYEQYF.

The chain uses TRBV30 and TRBJ1-5; 9 nucleotides match TRBD1. Germline CDR1 reads GTSNPN; CDR2 reads SVGIG (reference sequence). The J segment lost 5 bases and the V segment lost 0 bases, leaving 11 bases of the junction unmatched. The CDR3 is 17 amino acids. The CDR3 sequence: CAWSVTGTGMVDQPQHF. The CDR3 DNA reads TGTGCCTGGAGTGTAACCGGGACAGGGATGGTGGATCAGCCCCAGCATTTT.

The chain has TRBV5-4 and TRBJ1-4, with 9 bases identical to TRBD1. This CDR3 has 15 amino acids. Germline lookup yields CDR1 SGHNT and CDR2 YYREEE (reference sequence). J gave up 6 bases and V 0 bases, and 3 bases lay outside the gene matches. The CDR3 region has the DNA TGTGCCAGCAGCTTGGCTGGGACAGGGCATGAAAAACTGTTTTTT. The encoded protein is CASSLAGTGHEKLFF.

This chain uses TRBV12-3 or TRBV12-4 with TRBJ1-1; TRBD1 aligns across 9 bases. The V gene end was trimmed by 7 bases and the J gene end by 12 bases; junction bases not matched to a gene: 9. CDR3 length equals 12 residues. CDR3 DNA sequence: TGTGCCAGCACCGGGACAGGGATCGGAACTTTCTTT. This translates into CASTGTGIGTFF.

The chain recombines TRBV30 with TRBJ1-5; 9 bases align to TRBD1. V lost 1 base, J lost 6 bases, and 13 bases stayed unmatched. CDR1 is GTSNPN, CDR2 SVGIG, per germline (reference sequence). The CDR3 extends over 17 amino acids. The CDR3, as DNA: TGTGCCTGGAGTGCCAGGGGAGGGACAGGGTCGGGTCAGCCCCAGCATTTT. This gives the protein CAWSARGGTGSGQPQHF.

V gene TRBV27 combines with J gene TRBJ1-6; 7 bases fit TRBD1. Germline-derived CDR1 and CDR2 are MNHEY and SMNVEV (reference sequence). Trimming cost V 3 bases and J 10 bases; bases outside gene matches: 12. This CDR3 contains 16 residues. In DNA form, the CDR3 reads TGTGCCAGCAGTTTCTCCTTGGGACAGAGGGGGTCACCCCTCCACTTT. The encoded protein is CASSFSLGQRGSPLHF.

V gene TRBV6-2 or TRBV6-3 combines with J gene TRBJ2-1; D is undetermined. CDR1 and CDR2 from the germline V gene are MNHEY and SVGEGT. The V end was cut by 4 bases, the J end by 5 bases, with 6 bases between. This CDR3 is built from 12 residues. CDR3 protein: CASSLQNNEQFF. The CDR3 nucleotides are TGTGCCAGCAGTTTACAGAACAATGAGCAGTTCTTC.

V and J are TRBV29-1 and TRBJ1-2; 10 positions match TRBD1. Per the germline V gene, CDR1 is SQVTM and CDR2 is ANQGSEA. CDR3 length: 11 amino acids. V shed 7 bases and J 6 bases; nucleotides not matched to a gene: 2. Written as DNA, the CDR3 is TGCAGCGGACAGGGGGCGGATGGCTACACCTTC. Its protein product is CSGQGADGYTF.

The chain combines TRBV5-5 with TRBJ1-4, with 9 bases that match TRBD1. The germline CDR1 and CDR2 sequences are SGHKS and YYEKEE (reference sequence). Trimming removed 3 bases from V and 5 bases from J; junction bases left unmatched: 2. The CDR3 runs 14 residues. CDR3 DNA: TGTGCCAGCAGCTGGGACAGGGCCAATGAAAAACTGTTTTTT. Its translation is CASSWDRANEKLFF.

The CDR3 bases are TGTGCCAGTAGGACTAGCGGTACAGATACGCAGTATTTT. As protein: CASRTSGTDTQYF. The chain links TRBV19 to TRBJ2-3, with 9 bases fitting TRBD2. The V gene end was trimmed by 6 bases and the J gene end by 3 bases; junction bases not matched to a gene: 1. CDR1 and CDR2 (germline): LNHDA, SQIVND (reference sequence). The CDR3 sequence is 13 residues long.

The chain couples TRBV6-5 to TRBJ2-3, with 8 bases lining up with TRBD2. The CDR3 is 15 amino acids. Trimming took 6 bases from V and 3 from J; bases not matched to a gene: 8. Per germline, CDR1 MNHEY and CDR2 SVGAGI. CDR3 sequence: CASSPAGVGTDTQYF. The CDR3 DNA reads as TGTGCCAGCAGCCCAGCGGGGGTCGGTACAGATACGCAGTATTTT.

Only one count was recorded for this clone. The chain joins TRBV27 to TRBJ1-6, with 7 positions matching TRBD1. This CDR3 is 16 amino acids long. Germline V gives CDR1 MNHEY, CDR2 SMNVEV (reference sequence). V dropped 7 bases and J dropped 9; count of bases not matched to a gene: 15. The DNA for the CDR3 is TGTGCCAGCACCCAAGGGTACAGGGGAATAAGTTCACCCCTCCACTTT. Translated: CASTQGYRGISSPLHF.

The genes are TRBV7-9 and TRBJ1-5; tentatively, D is TRBD1 (5 bases). Germline V gene lookup returns CDR1 SEHNR and CDR2 FQNEAQ (reference sequence). The CDR3 consists of 17 residues. The V end lost 5 bases, the J end lost 0 bases, and 17 bases lay between the germline ends. The CDR3 spells CASSLRAGPYSNQPQHF. CDR3 bases: TGTGCCAGCAGCCTCAGGGCAGGGCCTTATAGCAATCAGCCCCAGCATTTT.